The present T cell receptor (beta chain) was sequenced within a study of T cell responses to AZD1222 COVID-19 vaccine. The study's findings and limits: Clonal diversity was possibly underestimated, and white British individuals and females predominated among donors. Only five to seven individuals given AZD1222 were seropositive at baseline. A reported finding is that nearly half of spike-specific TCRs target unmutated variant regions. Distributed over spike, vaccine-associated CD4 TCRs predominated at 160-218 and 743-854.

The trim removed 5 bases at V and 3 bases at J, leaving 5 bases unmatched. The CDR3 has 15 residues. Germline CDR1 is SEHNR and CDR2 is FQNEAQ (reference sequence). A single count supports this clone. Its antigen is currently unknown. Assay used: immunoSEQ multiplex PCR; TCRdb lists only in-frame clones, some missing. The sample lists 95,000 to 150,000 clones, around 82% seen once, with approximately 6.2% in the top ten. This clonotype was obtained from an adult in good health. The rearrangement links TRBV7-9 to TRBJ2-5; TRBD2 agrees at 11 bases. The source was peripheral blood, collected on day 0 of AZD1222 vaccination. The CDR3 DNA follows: TGTGCCAGCAGCACCCTAGCGGGGGGCGAAGAGACCCAGTACTTC. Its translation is CASSTLAGGEETQYF.